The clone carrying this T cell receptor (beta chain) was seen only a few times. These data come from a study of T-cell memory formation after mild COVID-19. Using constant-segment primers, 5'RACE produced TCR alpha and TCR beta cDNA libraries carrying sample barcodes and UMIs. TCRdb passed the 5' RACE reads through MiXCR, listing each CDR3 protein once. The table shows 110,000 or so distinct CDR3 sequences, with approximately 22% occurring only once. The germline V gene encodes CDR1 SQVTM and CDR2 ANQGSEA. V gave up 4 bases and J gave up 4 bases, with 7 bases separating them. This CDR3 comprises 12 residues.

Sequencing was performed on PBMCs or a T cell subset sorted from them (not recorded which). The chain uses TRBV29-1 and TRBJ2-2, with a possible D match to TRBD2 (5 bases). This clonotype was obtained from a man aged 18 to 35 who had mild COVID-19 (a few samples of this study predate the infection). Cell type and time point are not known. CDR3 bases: TGCAGCGTTGTCGGGGTCACCGGGGAGCTGTTTTTT. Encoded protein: CSVVGVTGELFF.